The rows below give T cell receptor beta chains drawn from one sample of a study of blood T cell repertoires in COVID-19. Profiling relied on immunoSEQ multiplex PCR, and the TCRdb table lists in-frame clones only, not all of them. The sample has over 150,000 clones; approximately 85% are singletons. The sample consisted of PBMCs or T cells enriched from blood (not recorded which). The receptors originated from a man between 40 and 49 years old who had recovered from COVID-19. Each CDR3 is given with its conserved first and last residue. The order of the fields is V gene, J gene, D gene, clone size, CDR3 protein, CDR3 DNA. The D gene is left open where the match is weak. Expanded clones are given a class, and other clones once, few, many or no size at all.

V: TRBV7-9
J: TRBJ1-1
D: -
size: -
CDR3: CASSSPDRTNTEAFF
DNA: TGTGCCAGCAGCTCCCCGGACAGAACTAACACTGAAGCTTTCTTT

V: TRBV19
J: TRBJ1-1
D: -
size: -
CDR3: CATKGGPNTEAFF
DNA: TGTGCCACCAAGGGAGGGCCGAACACTGAAGCTTTCTTT

V: TRBV6-1
J: TRBJ1-1
D: -
size: -
CDR3: CASSEARTEAFF
DNA: TGTGCCAGCAGTGAAGCGCGGACTGAAGCTTTCTTT

V: TRBV7-9
J: TRBJ2-7
D: -
size: -
CDR3: CASSLVSGGEQYF
DNA: TGTGCCAGCAGCTTAGTATCCGGCGGCGAGCAGTACTTC

V: TRBV5-1
J: TRBJ2-5
D: TRBD1
size: -
CDR3: CASSYTGGEETQYF
DNA: TGCGCCAGCAGTTATACAGGGGGCGAAGAGACCCAGTACTTC

V: TRBV12-5
J: TRBJ1-2
D: TRBD1
size: -
CDR3: CASGLLRDRGYYGYTF
DNA: TGTGCTAGTGGTTTGCTCCGGGACAGGGGATACTATGGCTACACCTTC

V: TRBV28
J: TRBJ1-1
D: -
size: -
CDR3: CASSSPAQKAFF
DNA: TGTGCCAGCAGTTCCCCCGCGCAAAAAGCTTTCTTT

V: TRBV6-5
J: TRBJ1-2
D: -
size: few
CDR3: CASIWGEGNYGYTF
DNA: TGTGCCAGCATTTGGGGGGAGGGGAACTATGGCTACACCTTC

V: TRBV2
J: TRBJ2-2
D: -
size: -
CDR3: CASRAGLNTGELFF
DNA: TGTGCCAGCCGGGCAGGGCTTAACACCGGGGAGCTGTTTTTT

V: TRBV24-1
J: TRBJ2-1
D: -
size: -
CDR3: CATSEAENEQFF
DNA: TGTGCCACCAGTGAAGCGGAGAATGAGCAGTTCTTC

V: TRBV18
J: TRBJ1-2
D: -
size: once
CDR3: CASSPQRLVLFDGYTF
DNA: TGTGCCAGCTCACCCCAAAGGCTAGTACTATTCGATGGCTACACCTTC

V: TRBV10-3
J: TRBJ1-1
D: -
size: -
CDR3: CAISEHLQGAEAFF
DNA: TGTGCCATCAGTGAACATCTACAGGGTGCTGAAGCTTTCTTT

V: TRBV7-9
J: TRBJ1-3
D: TRBD1
size: few
CDR3: CASSDGTGAISGNTIYF
DNA: TGTGCCAGCAGCGACGGGACAGGGGCTATCTCTGGAAACACCATATATTTT

V: TRBV6-9
J: TRBJ1-4
D: -
size: -
CDR3: CASSAPGVPEKLFF
DNA: TGTGCCAGCAGTGCCCCAGGGGTTCCTGAAAAACTGTTTTTT

V: TRBV5-6
J: TRBJ1-2
D: -
size: -
CDR3: CASSDGRPKGYTF
DNA: TGTGCCAGCAGCGACGGGAGACCAAAGGGCTACACCTTC

V: TRBV9
J: TRBJ1-2
D: -
size: once
CDR3: CASSVGQEYGYTF
DNA: TGTGCCAGCAGCGTAGGGCAAGAATATGGCTACACCTTC

V: TRBV3-1/TRBV3-2
J: TRBJ2-2
D: TRBD1
size: -
CDR3: CASSPPGQGTGELFF
DNA: TGTGCCAGCAGCCCACCGGGACAGGGGACCGGGGAGCTGTTTTTT

V: TRBV30
J: TRBJ2-2
D: -
size: -
CDR3: CAWRRAGTGELFF
DNA: TGTGCCTGGAGGAGGGCGGGCACCGGGGAGCTGTTTTTT

V: TRBV27
J: TRBJ1-6
D: TRBD1
size: -
CDR3: CASSPRGQSNSPLHF
DNA: TGTGCCAGCAGTCCCCGGGGACAGAGCAATTCACCCCTCCACTTT

V: TRBV29-1
J: TRBJ2-2
D: -
size: -
CDR3: CSVSPLSGANTGELFF
DNA: TGCAGCGTTTCCCCACTCTCGGGTGCGAACACCGGGGAGCTGTTTTTT

V: TRBV27
J: TRBJ1-2
D: TRBD1
size: -
CDR3: CASSLVGRQGSSGYTF
DNA: TGTGCCAGCAGTTTAGTGGGAAGACAGGGGAGTAGCGGCTACACCTTC

V: TRBV13
J: TRBJ2-5
D: TRBD1
size: -
CDR3: CASSFYRGQETQYF
DNA: TGTGCCAGCAGCTTTTACAGGGGTCAAGAGACCCAGTACTTC

V: TRBV28
J: TRBJ2-1
D: TRBD2
size: few
CDR3: CASSLLASGTIYNEQFF
DNA: TGTGCCAGCAGTTTATTGGCTAGCGGGACGATCTACAATGAGCAGTTCTTC

V: TRBV27
J: TRBJ1-6
D: TRBD1
size: -
CDR3: CASRGQLNSPLHF
DNA: TGTGCCAGCAGGGGACAGTTAAATTCACCCCTCCACTTT

V: TRBV5-1
J: TRBJ2-6
D: -
size: -
CDR3: CASSLGQFSGANVLTF
DNA: TGCGCCAGCAGCTTGGGGCAGTTCTCTGGGGCCAACGTCCTGACTTTC

V: TRBV5-4
J: TRBJ1-5
D: -
size: -
CDR3: CASSMGGRREDSNQPQHF
DNA: TGTGCCAGCAGCATGGGGGGAAGGAGGGAGGATAGCAATCAGCCCCAGCATTTT

V: TRBV19
J: TRBJ2-1
D: -
size: -
CDR3: CASSTPVSLDEQFF
DNA: TGTGCCAGTAGTACCCCCGTTAGTTTAGATGAGCAGTTCTTC

V: TRBV4-1
J: TRBJ1-2
D: TRBD1
size: -
CDR3: CASSQDGTGGGGYYGYTF
DNA: TGCGCCAGCAGCCAAGATGGGACAGGGGGCGGCGGTTACTATGGCTACACCTTC

V: TRBV30
J: TRBJ2-2
D: -
size: -
CDR3: CALSGGQRGYTGELFF
DNA: TGTGCCCTCAGTGGGGGCCAGCGGGGATACACCGGGGAGCTGTTTTTT

V: TRBV30
J: TRBJ1-4
D: TRBD1
size: -
CDR3: CAWRGQEWPEKLFF
DNA: TGTGCCTGGAGGGGACAGGAATGGCCCGAAAAACTGTTTTTT

V: TRBV27
J: TRBJ1-6
D: -
size: -
CDR3: CASSFVRGNSPLHF
DNA: TGTGCCAGCAGTTTTGTTCGGGGGAATTCACCCCTCCACTTT

V: TRBV9
J: TRBJ1-6
D: -
size: -
CDR3: CASSVTAYSPLHF
DNA: TGTGCCAGCAGCGTTACAGCCTATTCACCCCTCCACTTT

V: TRBV28
J: TRBJ1-2
D: -
size: once
CDR3: CASRGTSGGYGYTF
DNA: TGTGCCAGCAGGGGGACAAGCGGGGGCTATGGCTACACCTTC

V: TRBV15
J: TRBJ1-3
D: -
size: -
CDR3: CATSRTGGGNTIYF
DNA: TGTGCCACCAGCAGAACGGGGGGCGGAAACACCATATATTTT

V: TRBV5-1
J: TRBJ2-5
D: TRBD2
size: -
CDR3: CASSYGTSGGLGETQYF
DNA: TGCGCCAGCAGCTACGGGACTAGCGGGGGTTTGGGGGAGACCCAGTACTTC

V: TRBV5-1
J: TRBJ1-1
D: -
size: -
CDR3: CASSFAGVGTEAFF
DNA: TGCGCCAGCAGCTTCGCCGGGGTGGGGACTGAAGCTTTCTTT

V: TRBV6-5
J: TRBJ1-1
D: -
size: -
CDR3: CASSRDFMNTEAFF
DNA: TGTGCCAGCAGTCGGGACTTCATGAACACTGAAGCTTTCTTT

V: TRBV12-5
J: TRBJ1-1
D: TRBD1
size: few
CDR3: CASGLTRDRVDTEAFF
DNA: TGTGCTAGTGGTTTGACCCGGGACAGGGTTGACACTGAAGCTTTCTTT

V: TRBV6-5
J: TRBJ1-6
D: -
size: -
CDR3: CASVQNSPLHF
DNA: TGTGCCAGCGTACAGAATTCACCCCTCCACTTT

V: TRBV6-5
J: TRBJ1-3
D: -
size: -
CDR3: CASSYGSSGNTIYF
DNA: TGTGCCAGCAGTTACGGCAGCTCTGGAAACACCATATATTTT

V: TRBV19
J: TRBJ1-5
D: -
size: once
CDR3: CASSQQYNQPQHF
DNA: TGTGCCAGTAGTCAACAGTACAATCAGCCCCAGCATTTT

V: TRBV19
J: TRBJ1-3
D: TRBD1
size: -
CDR3: CASSIVGQGFGNTIYF
DNA: TGTGCCAGTAGTATAGTAGGACAGGGGTTTGGAAACACCATATATTTT

V: TRBV6-6
J: TRBJ1-2
D: TRBD1
size: -
CDR3: CASRGQNPYGYTF
DNA: TGTGCCAGCAGGGGACAGAACCCCTATGGCTACACCTTC

V: TRBV12-5
J: TRBJ1-5
D: TRBD1
size: -
CDR3: CASGPPGTVYSNQPQHF
DNA: TGTGCTAGTGGTCCTCCCGGGACAGTGTATAGCAATCAGCCCCAGCATTTT

V: TRBV18
J: TRBJ2-7
D: -
size: few
CDR3: CASSPTRGFEQYF
DNA: TGTGCCAGCTCACCCACTCGAGGTTTTGAGCAGTACTTC

V: TRBV6-5
J: TRBJ2-7
D: TRBD2
size: -
CDR3: CASESGGTHEQYF
DNA: TGTGCCAGCGAGAGCGGGGGGACCCACGAGCAGTACTTC

V: TRBV2
J: TRBJ1-2
D: -
size: few
CDR3: CASSEARWQGGGYTF
DNA: TGTGCCAGCAGTGAAGCGCGATGGCAGGGAGGGGGCTACACCTTC

V: TRBV5-1
J: TRBJ2-1
D: -
size: -
CDR3: CASSPVGSPQGDEQFF
DNA: TGCGCCAGCAGCCCGGTCGGTTCCCCCCAAGGGGATGAGCAGTTCTTC

V: TRBV12-3/TRBV12-4
J: TRBJ2-5
D: -
size: -
CDR3: CASTAGFGETQYF
DNA: TGTGCCAGCACTGCAGGGTTTGGAGAGACCCAGTACTTC

V: TRBV3-1/TRBV3-2
J: TRBJ2-3
D: TRBD2
size: -
CDR3: CASSLSGSGKTDTQYF
DNA: TGTGCCAGCAGCCTCAGCGGGAGTGGGAAGACAGATACGCAGTATTTT